The 18 T cell receptor beta chains listed next were all sequenced from one sample in a study of T cell responses to AZD1222 COVID-19 vaccine. Only in-frame clones appear in the TCRdb table, and some are missing; sequencing was by immunoSEQ multiplex PCR. The sample shows 100,000 or so clones, 80% to 95% of them seen only once. The starting material was peripheral blood, obtained 28 days after the second AZD1222 dose. These TCRs come from an adult who received the AZD1222 COVID-19 vaccine.

This CDR3 is CASSSRDSAYEQYF. Written as DNA, the CDR3 is TGTGCCAGCAGTTCCCGGGACTCCGCCTACGAGCAGTACTTC. The genes are TRBV28 and TRBJ2-7, with D possibly being TRBD2 (6 bases). There are 14 residues in the CDR3. V was cut by 4 bases and J by 2 bases, with 12 bases left in between. CDR1 is MDHEN, CDR2 SYDVKM, per germline.

The rearrangement uses TRBV11-2 and TRBJ1-4; no reliable D call. The CDR3 loop spans 15 amino acids. The germline V gene has CDR1 SGHAT and CDR2 FQNNGV. Trimming cost V 1 base and J 8 bases, with 14 bases left between them. The CDR3 is CASSLVPDPSEKLFF. The CDR3 nucleotides are TGTGCCAGCAGCTTAGTGCCGGACCCTTCAGAAAAACTGTTTTTT.

This clone was recorded only once. The J gene is TRBJ2-1, the V gene TRBV4-2; 9 nucleotides match TRBD2. In germline, CDR1 is LGHNA, CDR2 YNFKEQ. After removal of 3 bases from V and 7 bases from J, the junction contained 7 bases not matched to a gene. The CDR3 loop spans 15 amino acids. The CDR3: CASSQGTSGGNEQFF. DNA of the CDR3: TGTGCCAGCAGCCAGGGGACCAGCGGGGGGAATGAGCAGTTCTTC.

The rearrangement links TRBV2 to TRBJ2-3, with 9 bases aligning to TRBD1. CDR1 is SNHLY and CDR2 is FYNNEI in the germline V gene. CDR3 length: 15 residues. With 6 bases clipped from V and 3 bases from J, the junction kept 7 bases outside the gene matches. CDR3: CASRANDRGTDTQYF. The CDR3 bases are TGTGCCAGCAGGGCAAATGACAGGGGGACAGATACGCAGTATTTT. Drawing the rest from reference TRBV2 and TRBJ2-3, the complete variable domain is EPEVTQTPSHQVTQMGQEVILRCVPISNHLYFYWYRQILGQKVEFLVSFYNNEISEKSEIFDDQFSVERPDGSNFTLKIRSTKLEDSAMYFCASRANDRGTDTQYFGPGTRLTVL.

The V call is TRBV7-9, the J call TRBJ2-7, with unresolved D. CDR1 and CDR2 (germline): SEHNR, FQNEAQ (reference sequence). The CDR3 is made up of 15 amino acids. The ends were cut back, 0 bases at V and 3 bases at J, with 12 bases in the middle. This CDR3 is CASSLAEGIDYEQYF. In nucleotides, the CDR3 is TGTGCCAGCAGCTTAGCAGAAGGGATCGACTACGAGCAGTACTTC.

This clone appeared a few times. The chain combines TRBV27 with TRBJ1-4; D call uncertain. Germline V CDR1 and CDR2: MNHEY, SMNVEV (reference sequence). The CDR3 contains 16 residues. Trimming shortened V by 4 bases and J by 3 bases, and 15 bases separated the two germline ends. The CDR3 loop reads CASSSPTSNSNEKLFF. CDR3 DNA sequence: TGTGCCAGCAGTTCCCCTACCAGCAATTCTAATGAAAAACTGTTTTTT. Variable domain in full (rest from reference TRBV27 and TRBJ1-4): EAQVTQNPRYLITVTGKKLTVTCSQNMNHEYMSWYRQDPGLGLRQIYYSMNVEVTDKGDVPEGYKVSRKEKRNFPLILESPSPNQTSLYFCASSSPTSNSNEKLFFGSGTQLSVL.

Concerning this clone: The DNA is omitted, as the CDR3 cannot be located on it reliably, and the CDR3 follows TCRdb's listing. The chain is built from TRBV7-8 and TRBJ2-1. CDR1 and CDR2 (germline): SGHVS, FQNEAQ. The CDR3 is made up of 16 amino acids, end residues included. CDR3 region: CASSLNFGPAKDEQFF.

Note on this clone: In the same sample, other DNA sequences code for this CDR3. This rearrangement joins TRBV5-1 to TRBJ2-7; 10 bases align to TRBD1. Germline lookup yields CDR1 SGHRS and CDR2 YFSETQ. V dropped 4 bases and J dropped 1; count of bases not matched to a gene: 5. The CDR3 length is 15 residues. The CDR3 is CASSPGTGVSYEQYF. As DNA, the CDR3 is TGCGCCAGCAGCCCCGGGACAGGGGTATCCTACGAGCAGTACTTC.

The genes are TRBV5-1 and TRBJ1-1, with 9 bases identical to TRBD1. The J segment lost 0 bases and the V segment lost 7 bases, leaving 10 bases of the junction unmatched. Germline V gene sequence: CDR1 SGHRS, CDR2 YFSETQ. This CDR3 contains 16 residues. The CDR3 loop is CASSTGQGNMNTEAFF. In DNA form, the CDR3 reads TGCGCCAGCTCAACAGGACAGGGGAACATGAACACTGAAGCTTTCTTT.

The gene calls are TRBV6-5 and TRBJ1-1; D unclear. The CDR3 spans 13 residues. Germline CDR1 and CDR2: MNHEY and SVGAGI. V was trimmed by 6 bases and J by 2 bases, leaving 10 bases between them. CDR3 DNA sequence: TGTGCCAGCAGCAATTCAGGAAACACTGAAGCTTTCTTT. Its protein is CASSNSGNTEAFF.

The chain combines TRBV5-4 with TRBJ2-1; perhaps TRBD1 as D (5 bases). The germline CDR1 and CDR2 sequences are SGHNT and YYREEE (reference sequence). The CDR3 has 16 amino acids. V was pared by 5 bases and J by 0 bases, with 15 bases between. The CDR3 spells CASSAGHLSSYNEQFF. In DNA, the CDR3 is TGTGCCAGCAGTGCTGGACATTTGAGCTCCTACAATGAGCAGTTCTTC.

This chain connects TRBV28 to TRBJ1-5; tentatively, D is TRBD1 (5 bases). V lost 5 bases and J 9 bases, leaving 20 bases between the germline ends. The CDR3 runs 15 residues. CDR1 is MDHEN and CDR2 is SYDVKM in the germline V gene. This chain's CDR3 is CASSTPGPSKGPQHF. As DNA, the CDR3 is TGTGCCAGCAGTACCCCGGGACCCTCAAAGGGGCCCCAGCATTTT. The entire variable domain, with the rest obtained from reference TRBV28 and TRBJ1-5, is as follows: DVKVTQSSRYLVKRTGEKVFLECVQDMDHENMFWYRQDPGLGLRLIYFSYDVKMKEKGDIPEGYSVSREKKERFSLILESASTNQTSMYLCASSTPGPSKGPQHFGDGTRLSIL.

This chain links TRBV4-2 with TRBJ2-2; 11 bases are a match to TRBD2. V dropped 0 bases and J dropped 8; count of bases not matched to a gene: 5. This CDR3 is built from 16 residues. Germline CDR1 reads LGHNA; CDR2 reads YNFKEQ. In DNA, the CDR3 is TGTGCCAGCAGCCAAGACCCTAGCGGGGGGCAGGGGGAGCTGTTTTTT. Translation gives CASSQDPSGGQGELFF.

The V call is TRBV28, the J call TRBJ1-1, with D uncertain. This CDR3 comprises 15 residues. Germline loops: CDR1 MDHEN, CDR2 SYDVKM. Trimming removed 6 bases from V and 1 base from J, with 15 bases in between. CDR3 sequence reads: CASSLEAPKNTEAFF. CDR3 coding DNA: TGTGCCAGCAGCCTAGAGGCCCCGAAGAACACTGAAGCTTTCTTT.

V usage is TRBV7-3 and J usage is TRBJ1-1; a weak D match, TRBD1 (6 bases). Trimming stripped 0 bases from V and 9 bases from J, with 11 bases between. CDR3 length equals 13 residues. Germline loops: CDR1 SGHTA, CDR2 FQGTGA. CDR3 in DNA: TGTGCCAGCAGCTTAACCAGGACAGAAAAAGCTTTCTTT. It specifies CASSLTRTEKAFF.

This rearrangement joins TRBV7-9 to TRBJ2-7, with 9 nucleotides matching TRBD1. The CDR3 runs to 13 residues. The V and J ends lost 6 bases and 3 bases, in that order; junction bases with no gene match: 3. From germline, CDR1 is SEHNR and CDR2 FQNEAQ (reference sequence). CDR3 in DNA: TGTGCCAGCAGTCGGGACAGGGACTACGAGCAGTACTTC. It codes for CASSRDRDYEQYF.

In DNA, the CDR3 is TGTGCCACCAGCAGAGATTTTCAGGGGACAGGCACTGAAGCTTTCTTT. Its protein is CATSRDFQGTGTEAFF. The chain links TRBV15 to TRBJ1-1; TRBD1 matches 8 bases. The J segment lost 4 bases and the V segment lost 0 bases, leaving 7 bases of the junction unmatched. Germline V gives CDR1 LNHNV, CDR2 YYDKDF (reference sequence). CDR3 length: 16 amino acids.

The gene calls are TRBV7-9 and TRBJ1-4, with 9 nucleotides matching TRBD1. This CDR3 contains 14 residues. Germline values: CDR1 SEHNR, CDR2 FQNEAQ (reference sequence). V gave up 5 bases and J gave up 8 bases; unmatched junction bases: 6. The DNA of the CDR3 is TGTGCCAGCAGCCCCGGGACAGGGAGGGAAAAACTGTTTTTT. It specifies CASSPGTGREKLFF.